This T cell receptor beta chain emerged from a study of blood T cell repertoires in COVID-19. Study-level background: Whether acute or convalescent, the COVID-19 samples came from the United States, Italy and Spain. T cells, B-cell-depleted T cells, or PBMCs provided the cDNA or gDNA that served as material.

Deletions cut 3 bases from V and 4 bases from J, with 12 bases between. From germline, CDR1 is SGHAT and CDR2 FQNNGV. This CDR3 is built from 14 residues. Per the original data handling: It was from reference gene primer amplification that nucleated cell counts were estimated. TCRdb's copy holds only in-frame clones and misses some; the assay was immunoSEQ multiplex PCR. V and J calls and clone size follow that table, whereas D and trimming were derived from the DNA. This repertoire shows more than 60,000 clones, about 91% found once; its top ten account for roughly 4.5%. The material sequenced was peripheral blood. This chain links TRBV11-2 with TRBJ1-1, with a weak D call TRBD1 (6 bases). The sequence was obtained from a woman between 50 and 59 years old with active COVID-19. The CDR3: CASSFRGKATEAFF. CDR3 DNA: TGTGCCAGCAGCTTTAGGGGGAAGGCCACTGAAGCTTTCTTT.